Each of the 19 T cell receptor beta chains below was sequenced from the same sample in a study of shared clonotypes between healthy human individuals. The repertoire was sequenced with immunoSEQ multiplex PCR; TCRdb's copy has only in-frame clones and lacks some. Seen here are under 750,000 clones, over 55% observed once, and the top ten hold more than 1.5%. Sequenced: memory CD4+ T cells sorted from blood. Subset here: CD45RA-negative fraction. All receptors come from a woman in her twenties or thirties in good health.

This clone was counted between two and nine times. The V call is TRBV4-2, the J call TRBJ2-2; 8 bases are a match to TRBD2. From germline, CDR1 is LGHNA and CDR2 YNFKEQ. This CDR3 has 18 residues. V dropped 1 base and J dropped 5; count of bases not matched to a gene: 12. The CDR3 reads CASSQGPAGGGRTGELFF. The CDR3 DNA is TGTGCCAGCAGCCAAGGCCCTGCGGGGGGTGGGAGGACCGGGGAGCTGTTTTTT.

The chain has TRBV2 and TRBJ2-1, with TRBD2 matching over 14 bases. Germline V CDR1 and CDR2: SNHLY, FYNNEI. The trim removed 6 bases at V and 7 bases at J, leaving 14 bases unmatched. This CDR3 region has 18 residues. DNA of the CDR3: TGTGCCAGCAGCTCCGGGACGGGGACTAGCGGGAGTGTGAATGAGCAGTTCTTC. This codes for CASSSGTGTSGSVNEQFF. The full variable domain, completed using reference TRBV2 and TRBJ2-1, is EPEVTQTPSHQVTQMGQEVILRCVPISNHLYFYWYRQILGQKVEFLVSFYNNEISEKSEIFDDQFSVERPDGSNFTLKIRSTKLEDSAMYFCASSSGTGTSGSVNEQFFGPGTRLTVL.

The count of this clone is one. This chain connects TRBV7-8 to TRBJ2-7, with D possibly being TRBD2 (5 bases). The CDR3 runs to 16 residues. In germline, CDR1 is SGHVS, CDR2 FQNEAQ. The ends were cut back, 5 bases at V and 3 bases at J, with 20 bases in the middle. The DNA of the CDR3 is TGTGCCAGCAGCCTCCTGGGTGGAGGTGGTCTCTACGAGCAGTACTTC. This gives the protein CASSLLGGGGLYEQYF.

This clone was counted between two and nine times. This rearrangement joins TRBV5-1 to TRBJ2-3, with D tentatively TRBD1 (5 bases). The germline V gene encodes CDR1 SGHRS and CDR2 YFSETQ. The CDR3 sequence is 15 residues long. The V and J ends lost 8 bases and 1 base respectively, with 17 bases between them. In DNA form, the CDR3 reads TGCGCCAGTGGACCAGGGCAGTCCCGCACAGATACGCAGTATTTT. This codes for CASGPGQSRTDTQYF.

This chain joins TRBV19 and TRBJ1-6; unclear D gene. V was pared by 1 base and J by 7 bases, with 8 bases between. Germline V gene sequence: CDR1 LNHDA, CDR2 SQIVND (reference sequence). This CDR3 has 14 residues. The CDR3 loop reads CASSIGPENSPLHF. For the CDR3, the DNA is TGTGCCAGTAGTATAGGACCCGAAAATTCACCCCTCCACTTT.

In DNA form, the CDR3 reads TGTGCCAGCAGATTCGGGACACTGAATCAGCCCCAGCATTTT. It encodes CASRFGTLNQPQHF. The chain couples TRBV21-1 to TRBJ1-5; the table's D call, TRBD1, has no DNA check behind it. TRBV21-1 is a known pseudogene. This CDR3 contains 14 residues.

The chain joins TRBV28 to TRBJ1-1; 10 bases match TRBD1. CDR3 length: 14 residues. CDR1 is MDHEN, CDR2 SYDVKM, per germline. With 8 bases clipped from V and 6 bases from J, the junction kept 9 bases outside the gene matches. CDR3 sequence: CASFQRQGASEAFF. CDR3 bases: TGTGCCAGCTTCCAACGACAGGGGGCCTCTGAAGCTTTCTTT.

This chain uses TRBV15 with TRBJ2-1; D is unresolved. Germline V gene data show CDR1 as LNHNV and CDR2 as YYDKDF (reference sequence). V gave up 1 base and J gave up 8 bases, with 9 bases separating them. The CDR3 consists of 13 residues. CDR3 bases: TGTGCCACCAGCAGAGGCCGCACAGATGAGCAGTTCTTC. Translated: CATSRGRTDEQFF.

The CDR3 DNA reads as TGCGCCAGCAGTGACAGTCTAAATGGCTACACCTTC. This gives the protein CASSDSLNGYTF. The chain couples TRBV10-1 to TRBJ1-2; D unresolved. V was cut by 3 bases and J by 6 bases, with 8 bases left in between. This CDR3 is built from 12 residues. Germline lookup yields CDR1 WNHNN and CDR2 SYGVQD (reference sequence).

Details on this clone: The sample has other DNA sequences that encode this CDR3 too. V gene TRBV19 combines with J gene TRBJ2-3; 8 positions match TRBD2. CDR1 and CDR2 from the germline V gene are LNHDA and SQIVND (reference sequence). With V trimmed by 9 bases and J by 0 bases, 5 bases remained unmatched. The CDR3 spans 14 residues. The CDR3 here is CASRPSGSTDTQYF. The CDR3, as DNA: TGTGCCAGCCGACCTAGCGGGAGCACAGATACGCAGTATTTT.

The gene calls are TRBV2 and TRBJ2-5, with 11 bases that match TRBD2. V lost 5 bases to trimming and J lost 5 bases; unmatched junction nucleotides: 10. Germline V gene lookup returns CDR1 SNHLY and CDR2 FYNNEI. This CDR3 is built from 16 residues. The CDR3: CASSQTSGRRVETQYF. The CDR3 DNA reads TGTGCCAGCAGTCAAACTAGCGGGAGACGTGTGGAGACCCAGTACTTC.

The genes are TRBV19 and TRBJ2-2; D uncertain. Per germline, CDR1 LNHDA and CDR2 SQIVND (reference sequence). The CDR3 covers 14 residues. Trimming removed 5 bases at V and 0 bases at J, with 7 bases between. CDR3 region: CASSVTANTGELFF. CDR3 DNA: TGTGCCAGTAGTGTGACGGCGAACACCGGGGAGCTGTTTTTT. Using reference TRBV19 and TRBJ2-2 for the parts outside the CDR3, the full variable domain is DGGITQSPKYLFRKEGQNVTLSCEQNLNHDAMYWYRQDPGQGLRLIYYSQIVNDFQKGDIAEGYSVSREKKESFPLTVTSAQKNPTAFYLCASSVTANTGELFFGEGSRLTVL.

This clone was seen just once. A much bigger clone sits one base away, suggesting this may be a read error. This chain connects TRBV2 to TRBJ1-1, with D unclear. Trimming left V 5 bases short and J 5 bases short, with 18 bases between. Looked up from germline, CDR1 is SNHLY and CDR2 is FYNNEI. The length of the CDR3 is 15 residues. DNA for the CDR3: TGTGCCAGCAGTAGAGAGAAGGTGTGGGTTACTGAAGCTTTCTTT. It yields the protein CASSREKVWVTEAFF.

The chain joins TRBV28 to TRBJ1-2; no definite D call. This CDR3 contains 15 residues. V dropped 6 bases and J dropped 2 bases, with 16 bases sitting between them. Germline CDR1 MDHEN, CDR2 SYDVKM. The chain's CDR3 is CASRSGNSQNYGYTF. Here the CDR3 DNA reads TGTGCCAGCAGATCGGGGAATTCCCAAAACTATGGCTACACCTTC.

Of note for this clone: This same CDR3 is encoded by further DNA sequences in the sample. The V call is TRBV27, the J call TRBJ2-1, with TRBD2 matching over 9 bases. The CDR3 length is 12 residues. Germline V CDR1 and CDR2: MNHEY, SMNVEV (reference sequence). Losses at the gene ends were 2 bases for V and 10 bases for J; bases not matched to a gene: 0. CDR3 coding DNA: TGTGCCAGCAGTTTAGCGGGAGGGGAGCAGTTCTTC. It yields the protein CASSLAGGEQFF.

This rearrangement joins TRBV6-5 to TRBJ1-4, with D perhaps matching TRBD1 (5 bases). Trimming pared 7 bases from V and 7 bases from J, leaving 16 bases between. This CDR3 contains 14 residues. Germline CDR1 and CDR2: MNHEY and SVGAGI. CDR3 DNA sequence: TGTGCCAGCACTTCCCCCAGGGACGGTGAAAAACTGTTTTTT. This encodes CASTSPRDGEKLFF.

This clone was seen a single time. The rearrangement links TRBV14 to TRBJ2-1; 7 bases line up with TRBD1. Germline V gene sequence: CDR1 SGHDN, CDR2 FVKESK. Losses at the gene ends were 2 bases for V and 15 bases for J; bases not matched to a gene: 13. The CDR3 consists of 14 residues. CDR3 DNA sequence: TGTGCCAGCAGCCAAACCGACAGGGCCTACCTGAGGTTCTTC. This encodes CASSQTDRAYLRFF.

The CDR3 protein is CASSQSYRDPGELFF. In DNA, the CDR3 is TGCGCCAGCAGTCAATCGTATCGGGACCCCGGGGAGCTGTTTTTT. This rearrangement joins TRBV23-1 to TRBJ2-2, with D possibly being TRBD1 or TRBD2 (5 bases each). TRBV23-1 is labeled an ORF, and its function is uncertain. There are 15 residues in the CDR3. Trimming pared 0 bases from V and 6 bases from J, leaving 11 bases between.

This chain joins TRBV15 and TRBJ1-5; D is ambiguous. The CDR3 is 15 amino acids. The V and J ends lost 0 bases and 5 bases respectively, with 11 bases between them. In germline, CDR1 is LNHNV, CDR2 YYDKDF (reference sequence). The CDR3 region is CATSRDSQGHQPQHF. CDR3 nucleotide sequence: TGTGCCACCAGCAGAGATAGTCAAGGGCATCAGCCCCAGCATTTT.